One and the same sample provided the 28 T cell receptor beta chains below, sequenced in a study of T cells after yellow fever vaccination. Each CDR3 protein gets one entry after TCRdb re-called the 5' RACE reads with MiXCR. The data show about 210,000 distinct CDR3 sequences, with roughly 6.2% seen just once and roughly 1% held by the top ten. The material sequenced was CD4+ T cells sorted from PBMCs, taken on the day of the yellow fever booster vaccination. The receptor set was obtained from a man aged 25 to 45 who received the YFV17D yellow fever vaccine.

The table lists this clonotype with a few counts. The V call is TRBV6-5, the J call TRBJ2-3; D may be TRBD2 (5 bases). Trimming removed 2 bases from V and 0 bases from J, with 12 bases in between. Per germline, CDR1 MNHEY and CDR2 SVGAGI. CDR3 length equals 16 residues. CDR3 bases: TGTGCCAGCAGTTACGGATCGGGATCCAGCACAGATACGCAGTATTTT. It specifies CASSYGSGSSTDTQYF.

The chain is built from TRBV6-6 and TRBJ2-1; D possibly corresponds to TRBD2 (5 bases). Germline CDR1 reads MNHNY; CDR2 reads SVGAGI (reference sequence). The CDR3 is made up of 12 amino acids. The germline V and J ends were trimmed by 0 bases and 10 bases, with 7 bases remaining between them. CDR3 bases: TGTGCCAGCAGTTACTCCGGCGGGGAGCAGTTCTTC. Amino acid sequence: CASSYSGGEQFF.

This clonotype has just a few counts. The genes are TRBV7-2 and TRBJ2-3; 7 bases align to TRBD1. V was clipped by 7 bases and J by 0 bases; unmatched bases: 7. This CDR3 has 15 amino acids. Germline CDR1 reads SGHTA; CDR2 reads FQGNSA. CDR3 DNA sequence: TGTGCCAGCACCCCAGGGGGAAGTAGCACAGATACGCAGTATTTT. This codes for CASTPGGSSTDTQYF.

V is TRBV3-1 and J is TRBJ2-1; 11 bases line up with TRBD2. Germline CDR1 and CDR2: LGHDT and YNNKEL (reference sequence). This CDR3 region has 15 residues. The V gene end was trimmed by 3 bases and the J gene end by 8 bases; junction bases not matched to a gene: 6. CDR3 coding DNA: TGTGCCAGCAGCCAGTCCCTAGCGGGAGGATATGAGCAGTTCTTC. Its protein product is CASSQSLAGGYEQFF.

The rearrangement joins TRBV19 to TRBJ2-2, with D uncertain. The CDR3 runs to 16 residues. The ends were cut back, 2 bases at V and 2 bases at J, with 12 bases in the middle. The germline gives CDR1 LNHDA, CDR2 SQIVND (reference sequence). The CDR3 DNA sequence: TGTGCCAGTAGTATAAAGGCGGAAGATAACACCGGGGAGCTGTTTTTT. It yields the protein CASSIKAEDNTGELFF.

This clonotype was seen only a few times. V gene TRBV29-1 combines with J gene TRBJ2-5; the match to TRBD1 covers 7 bases. The junction had 11 bases not matched to a gene; V was cut back by 6 bases and J by 4 bases. Germline V gives CDR1 SQVTM, CDR2 ANQGSEA. The CDR3 is 14 residues long. The CDR3 loop reads CSVRKFTGVETQYF. The CDR3 DNA is TGCAGCGTACGAAAGTTTACAGGGGTAGAGACCCAGTACTTC.

In its sample, this clonotype was seen a few times. The V and J genes are TRBV7-2 and TRBJ2-7, with D tentatively TRBD1 (6 bases). The V gene lost 5 bases and the J gene lost 5 bases, with 13 bases spanning the gap. This CDR3 has 13 residues. Germline CDR1 is SGHTA and CDR2 is FQGNSA. CDR3 protein: CASSLGQLDEQYF. The CDR3 DNA reads as TGTGCCAGCAGCCTGGGACAATTAGACGAGCAGTACTTC.

This clonotype came up a few times. Because the CDR3 is missing its conserved closing phenylalanine or tryptophan, this is likely a read error. No DNA is shown, since the ends of the CDR3 on it are uncertain; the CDR3 is the one TCRdb lists. The chain couples TRBV7-2 to TRBJ1-2; no DNA check was done on the table's D call, TRBD1. Germline assignment: CDR1 SGHTA and CDR2 FQGNSA. Both ends counted, the CDR3 spans 11 residues. The CDR3: CASSQTDLPFL.

This clonotype was picked up a small number of times. The gene calls are TRBV20-1 and TRBJ2-1, with TRBD2 matching 7 bases. Germline CDR1 DFQATT, CDR2 SNEGSKA (reference sequence). J gave up 4 bases and V 3 bases, and 6 bases lay outside the gene matches. The CDR3 length is 14 residues. The CDR3 DNA reads as TGCAGTGCTAGTTCGGGAGGAACTTACAATGAGCAGTTCTTC. Residues: CSASSGGTYNEQFF.

This clonotype was observed many times. The chain combines TRBV14 with TRBJ2-7; D ambiguous. Looked up from germline, CDR1 is SGHDN and CDR2 is FVKESK. V was clipped by 2 bases and J by 2 bases, with 7 bases between them. This CDR3 region has 13 residues. The CDR3 region has the DNA TGTGCCAGCAGCCAATCGACCCCCTACGAGCAGTACTTC. It translates to CASSQSTPYEQYF.

This clonotype was detected ten times or more. The chain is built from TRBV9 and TRBJ2-1, with 7 nucleotides matching TRBD2. The CDR3 runs 15 residues. Trimming removed 4 bases from V and 7 bases from J; junction bases left unmatched: 11. CDR1 is SGDLS and CDR2 is YYNGEE in the germline V gene. The CDR3 DNA follows: TGTGCCAGCAGCCCCCGACTAGCAGTACGAAATGAGCAGTTCTTC. It codes for CASSPRLAVRNEQFF.

Ten or more counts support this clonotype. CDR3: CASGRLGVGTEAFF. The DNA of the CDR3 is TGTGCCAGCGGGCGACTCGGAGTAGGCACTGAAGCTTTCTTT. The chain links TRBV6-1 to TRBJ1-1, with D uncertain. CDR3 length: 14 amino acids. V lost 8 bases and J lost 4, with 17 bases in between. Germline CDR1 and CDR2: MNHNS and SASEGT.

This sequence joins TRBV28 and TRBJ2-7, with D perhaps assigned TRBD1 or TRBD2 (5 bases each). The CDR3 runs to 13 residues. Germline values: CDR1 MDHEN, CDR2 SYDVKM. Between the trimmed V and J ends, which lost 6 bases and 2 bases, there was a span of 11 bases. In DNA form, the CDR3 reads TGTGCCAGCAGAGGGACCCTCCCCTACGAGCAGTACTTC. This sequence encodes CASRGTLPYEQYF.

There are many counts of this clonotype. The rearrangement uses TRBV20-1 and TRBJ2-7; a possible D gene is TRBD2 (5 bases). The length of the CDR3 is 14 residues. V was cut by 0 bases and J by 1 base, with 10 bases left in between. Germline lookup yields CDR1 DFQATT and CDR2 SNEGSKA (reference sequence). CDR3 DNA: TGCAGTGCTAGAGATACCGGGATTTCCTACGAGCAGTACTTC. It specifies CSARDTGISYEQYF.

The sample holds many counts of this clonotype. The chain recombines TRBV28 with TRBJ2-5; unclear D gene. V was shortened by 7 bases and J by 2 bases, with 17 bases between the two germline ends. The CDR3 contains 15 residues. The germline CDR1 and CDR2 sequences are MDHEN and SYDVKM. The CDR3 DNA reads TGTGCCAGCACCACTGGTCTAGGGCGTCAAGAGACCCAGTACTTC. This encodes CASTTGLGRQETQYF.

The J gene is TRBJ2-1, the V gene TRBV9; TRBD2 aligns across 11 bases. The CDR3 runs 17 residues. Per the germline V gene, CDR1 is SGDLS and CDR2 is YYNGEE. The V segment lost 4 bases and the J segment 6 bases; nucleotides outside the gene matches: 12. The CDR3 DNA reads as TGTGCCAGCAGCAGAGCCCCGACTAGCGGGGCTACCAATGAGCAGTTCTTC. It specifies CASSRAPTSGATNEQFF.

In its sample, this clonotype was seen a few times. The chain combines TRBV9 with TRBJ2-1, with D possibly matching TRBD1 (6 bases). Germline CDR1 and CDR2: SGDLS and YYNGEE. The CDR3 has 15 amino acids. V gave up 2 bases and J gave up 3 bases, with 12 bases separating them. The CDR3 reads CASSVSGGSYNEQFF. The CDR3, as DNA: TGTGCCAGCAGCGTGTCTGGGGGCAGCTACAATGAGCAGTTCTTC. Together with reference TRBV9 and TRBJ2-1, the CDR3 gives the full variable domain: DSGVTQTPKHLITATGQRVTLRCSPRSGDLSVYWYQQSLDQGLQFLIQYYNGEERAKGNILERFSAQQFPDLHSELNLSSLELGDSALYFCASSVSGGSYNEQFFGPGTRLTVL.

A note on this clonotype: An end of the junction does not agree with germline; a read error may underlie this. This chain uses TRBV20-1 with TRBJ2-3; 7 bases are a match to TRBD2. Germline V lookup: CDR1 DFQATT, CDR2 SNEGSKA (reference sequence). CDR3 size: 17 residues. The CDR3 sequence: CCAQNLAARTSTDTQYF. DNA of the CDR3: TGCTGTGCCCAGAACCTAGCGGCAAGAACTAGCACAGATACGCAGTATTTT.

This clonotype was seen ten or more times. The rearrangement links TRBV7-2 to TRBJ1-4; D not resolved. Germline CDR1 and CDR2: SGHTA and FQGNSA. The CDR3 is 12 residues long. V dropped 1 base and J dropped 7 bases, with 4 bases sitting between them. Here the CDR3 DNA reads TGTGCCAGCAGCTTAGGGGTTGAAAAACTGTTTTTT. This encodes CASSLGVEKLFF.

V is TRBV7-2 and J is TRBJ2-7; TRBD1 matches 7 bases. CDR3 length equals 14 residues. The germline V gene encodes CDR1 SGHTA and CDR2 FQGNSA. The V and J ends lost 5 bases and 1 base, in that order; junction bases with no gene match: 5. The CDR3 DNA reads as TGTGCCAGCAGCACTGCGACAGGGTCCTACGAGCAGTACTTC. It translates to CASSTATGSYEQYF.

This clonotype occurred a few times. The chain uses TRBV7-9 and TRBJ2-3; 7 bases line up with TRBD2. The germline V gene has CDR1 SEHNR and CDR2 FQNEAQ (reference sequence). The CDR3 runs to 15 residues. With 2 bases clipped from V and 2 bases from J, the junction kept 4 bases outside the gene matches. CDR3 sequence: CASSLSAGATDTQYF. DNA for the CDR3: TGTGCCAGCAGCTTAAGTGCGGGAGCCACAGATACGCAGTATTTT.

This sequence joins TRBV10-2 and TRBJ2-5, with TRBD1 identical over 10 bases. The CDR3 sequence is 15 residues long. In germline, CDR1 is WSHSY, CDR2 SAAADI. The trim removed 9 bases at V and 2 bases at J, leaving 9 bases unmatched. The CDR3 spells CARTPWDRGQETQYF. DNA for the CDR3: TGCGCCAGGACCCCCTGGGACAGGGGACAAGAGACCCAGTACTTC.

This clonotype showed up many times. CDR3 amino acids: CASSGLTKGGRSYEQYF. The CDR3 bases are TGTGCCAGCAGCGGACTAACGAAGGGCGGGAGGTCCTACGAGCAGTACTTC. The gene calls are TRBV6-5 and TRBJ2-7; TRBD2 matches at 8 bases. The CDR3 spans 17 residues. V trimming: 6 bases; J trimming: 1 base; junction bases outside the gene matches: 14. The V gene's germline CDR1 is MNHEY and CDR2 SVGAGI.

The genes are TRBV20-1 and TRBJ1-1; D uncertain. The CDR3 length is 15 residues. Per the germline V gene, CDR1 is DFQATT and CDR2 is SNEGSKA (reference sequence). Trimming took 7 bases from V and 1 from J, leaving 19 bases between them. CDR3 loop: CSGQAPGLGNTEAFF. For the CDR3, the DNA is TGCAGTGGCCAGGCTCCGGGATTGGGGAACACTGAAGCTTTCTTT.

On this clonotype itself: One base away lies a much larger clone, so this may be a sequencing read error. The chain joins TRBV4-2 to TRBJ1-3; D unresolved. CDR1 and CDR2 (germline): LGHNA, YNFKEQ. The CDR3 covers 16 residues. The V end was cut by 2 bases, the J end by 0 bases, with 11 bases between. Here the CDR3 DNA reads TGTGCCAGCAGCCAAAGGCCAGCCGCCTCTGGAAACACCATATATTTT. Its translation is CASSQRPAASGNTIYF.

There are a few counts of this clonotype. The CDR3 reads CASSVGGLNGGEQYF. The CDR3 bases are TGTGCCAGCAGCGTAGGAGGGCTTAACGGCGGCGAGCAGTACTTC. The gene calls are TRBV9 and TRBJ2-7; maybe TRBD2 (5 bases). V was trimmed by 0 bases and J by 6 bases, leaving 16 bases between them. The CDR3 consists of 15 residues. The V gene's germline CDR1 is SGDLS and CDR2 YYNGEE.

This clonotype was seen a few times. This chain connects TRBV20-1 to TRBJ2-1; the D is unclear. Germline-derived CDR1 and CDR2 are DFQATT and SNEGSKA (reference sequence). This CDR3 is 13 amino acids long. V lost 6 bases to trimming and J lost 4 bases, with 13 bases between them. The CDR3 DNA is TGCAGTGCAACTACCCCCAGTTACAATGAGCAGTTCTTC. Translation gives CSATTPSYNEQFF.

Written as DNA, the CDR3 is TGTGCCAGCAGCTCCTTCGGACAGAACACCGGGGAGCTGTTTTTT. This sequence encodes CASSSFGQNTGELFF. This chain connects TRBV7-2 to TRBJ2-2; D is perhaps TRBD1 (5 bases). Germline assignment: CDR1 SGHTA and CDR2 FQGNSA. V was clipped by 4 bases and J by 1 base, with 10 bases between them. The CDR3 contains 15 residues. Looking up the rest from reference TRBV7-2 and TRBJ2-2 gives the full variable domain: GAGVSQSPSNKVTEKGKDVELRCDPISGHTALYWYRQSLGQGLEFLIYFQGNSAPDKSGLPSDRFSAERTGGSVSTLTIQRTQQEDSAVYLCASSSFGQNTGELFFGEGSRLTVL.